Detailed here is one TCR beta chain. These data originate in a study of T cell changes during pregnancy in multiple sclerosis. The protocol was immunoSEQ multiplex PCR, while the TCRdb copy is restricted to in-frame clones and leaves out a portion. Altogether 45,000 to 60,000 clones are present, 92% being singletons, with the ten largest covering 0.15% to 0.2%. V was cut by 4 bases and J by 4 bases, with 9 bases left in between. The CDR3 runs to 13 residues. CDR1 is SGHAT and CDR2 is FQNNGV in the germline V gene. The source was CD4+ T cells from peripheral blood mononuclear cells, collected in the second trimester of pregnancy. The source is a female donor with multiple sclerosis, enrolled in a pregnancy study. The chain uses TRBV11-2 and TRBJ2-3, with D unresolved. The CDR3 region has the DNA TGTGCCAGCAGCTCCCCACTACCAGATACGCAGTATTTT. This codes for CASSSPLPDTQYF.